This TCR beta chain was documented in a study of T cell responses to AZD1222 COVID-19 vaccine. The protocol was immunoSEQ multiplex PCR, while the TCRdb copy is restricted to in-frame clones and leaves out a portion. The sample lists tens of thousands of clones, approximately 86% seen once, with roughly half in the top ten. V shed 7 bases, J shed 7 bases, and the junction held 10 bases outside the gene matches. The CDR3 is made up of 15 amino acids. Germline CDR1 and CDR2: MNHNY and SVGAGI (reference sequence). The genes are TRBV6-6 and TRBJ1-4; 9 bases agree with TRBD1. Sequences were derived from peripheral blood, sampled on day 0 of AZD1222 vaccination. The receptor's source is an adult in good health. CDR3 amino acids: CASTPRTGAGEKLFF. For the CDR3, the DNA is TGTGCCAGCACCCCAAGGACAGGGGCGGGTGAAAAACTGTTTTTT.